This TCR beta chain comes out of a study of CD8+ T cells in alopecia areata. At the level of the study: Treatment ran 6 to 18 months, with 6 months of follow-up afterward. Study-wide results and caveats: Many expanded lesional clones stayed in scalp and blood while on tofacitinib. Treatment with tofacitinib significantly lowered scalp clonality and reduced expanded CD8+ clones among the top 100. Just one nonresponder means the tie between baseline CD8+ expansion and response stays uncertain.

Reverse transcription of extracted RNA yielded cDNA, which provided the sequencing template. Libraries were prepared by immunoSEQ multiplex PCR; TCRdb keeps only in-frame clonotypes and omits some of them. Of about 150,000 clones in the sample, 50% to 65% are singletons; the top ten hold approximately 16%. Regarding treatment: oral pan-JAK inhibitor, 5-10 mg twice daily. Notes on this clone: Its specificity is not known.

From germline, CDR1 is PRHDT and CDR2 FYEKMQ (reference sequence). Trimming took 5 bases from V and 1 from J, leaving 13 bases between them. The CDR3 runs 15 residues. The specimen comprised CD8+ T cells sorted from blood, sampled at week 4, from a patient treated with tofacitinib. This chain joins TRBV13 and TRBJ2-3, with D perhaps matching TRBD1 or TRBD2 (5 bases each). This TCR was sampled from a human donor with alopecia areata. In nucleotides, the CDR3 is TGTGCCAGCAGCCCCCGGTCGGGACGCACAGATACGCAGTATTTT. Its protein product is CASSPRSGRTDTQYF.